Presented here are 21 T cell receptor beta chains from one specimen sequenced in a study of technical replicates of blood from a few donors. TCRdb keeps only in-frame clones here, not all; method: immunoSEQ multiplex PCR. The data hold more than 65,000 clones, with roughly four fifths observed a single time. Sequencing was performed on PBMCs. The receptors were sampled from a human donor in good health. Some clones in this sample may be carry-over from other donors' samples.

This sequence joins TRBV7-9 and TRBJ2-5, with 9 bases fitting TRBD2. Germline V lookup: CDR1 SEHNR, CDR2 FQNEAQ (reference sequence). J gave up 4 bases and V 6 bases, and 12 bases lay outside the gene matches. The CDR3 contains 16 residues. The DNA for the CDR3 is TGTGCCAGCAGGACATCCTGGCGGGGGGGCCTAGAGACCCAGTACTTC. As protein: CASRTSWRGGLETQYF. Full variable domain (remainder filled in from reference TRBV7-9 and TRBJ2-5): DTGVSQNPRHKITKRGQNVTFRCDPISEHNRLYWYRQTLGQGPEFLTYFQNEAQLEKSRLLSDRFSAERPKGSFSTLEIQRTEQGDSAMYLCASRTSWRGGLETQYFGPGTRLLVL.

The chain combines TRBV7-6 with TRBJ2-7, with 8 bases fitting TRBD2. Germline CDR1 and CDR2: SGHVS and FNYEAQ. The CDR3 is 13 residues long. Trimming removed 5 bases from V and 3 bases from J; junction bases left unmatched: 3. The CDR3 sequence is CASSGAGGYEQYF. CDR3 bases: TGTGCCAGCAGCGGGGCGGGGGGCTACGAGCAGTACTTC. Complete variable domain (other parts from reference TRBV7-6 and TRBJ2-7): GAGVSQSPRYKVTKRGQDVALRCDPISGHVSLYWYRQALGQGPEFLTYFNYEAQQDKSGLPNDRFSAERPEGSISTLTIQRTEQRDSAMYRCASSGAGGYEQYFGPGTRLTVT.

The chain employs TRBV27 and TRBJ1-1, with 7 bases matching TRBD1. The CDR3 has 16 amino acids. Per germline, CDR1 MNHEY and CDR2 SMNVEV (reference sequence). V lost 2 bases, J lost 3 bases, and 9 bases stayed unmatched. CDR3 bases: TGTGCCAGCAGTTTACGGATAGGGGGCAGGTACACTGAAGCTTTCTTT. This encodes CASSLRIGGRYTEAFF.

V gene TRBV18 combines with J gene TRBJ1-2; D might be TRBD1 (5 bases). Germline CDR1 reads KGHSH; CDR2 reads LQKENI. Trimming left V 2 bases short and J 4 bases short, with 14 bases between. The CDR3 sequence is 15 residues long. The CDR3 DNA sequence: TGTGCCAGCTCACCATACCAGGGTCGCGGCTATGGCTACACCTTC. This translates into CASSPYQGRGYGYTF.

This chain joins TRBV19 and TRBJ2-2, with D maybe TRBD1 (5 bases). With 6 bases removed from V and 6 bases from J, the gap between germline ends came to 8 bases. The CDR3 loop spans 12 amino acids. In germline, CDR1 is LNHDA, CDR2 SQIVND (reference sequence). The CDR3 reads CASRWGPGELFF. The DNA of the CDR3 is TGTGCCAGTAGATGGGGCCCCGGGGAGCTGTTTTTT. Drawing the rest from reference TRBV19 and TRBJ2-2, the complete variable domain is DGGITQSPKYLFRKEGQNVTLSCEQNLNHDAMYWYRQDPGQGLRLIYYSQIVNDFQKGDIAEGYSVSREKKESFPLTVTSAQKNPTAFYLCASRWGPGELFFGEGSRLTVL.

The rearrangement joins TRBV11-2 to TRBJ2-7; 10 bases fit TRBD2. The CDR3 extends over 19 amino acids. Germline CDR1 is SGHAT and CDR2 is FQNNGV. With V trimmed by 3 bases and J by 0 bases, 14 bases remained unmatched. DNA of the CDR3: TGTGCCAGCAGCTTCAAGGGGGTAGCGGGGGGCCTAAGCTCCTACGAGCAGTACTTC. This translates into CASSFKGVAGGLSSYEQYF.

This sequence joins TRBV5-6 and TRBJ1-4; 8 bases map to TRBD1. After removal of 4 bases from V and 8 bases from J, the junction contained 7 bases not matched to a gene. Looked up from germline, CDR1 is SGHDT and CDR2 is YYEEEE. The CDR3 is 14 amino acids. The CDR3 region has the DNA TGTGCCAGCAGCCCGGACAGGGAAGGCGAAAAACTGTTTTTT. Its protein is CASSPDREGEKLFF.

This clone was seen a few times. The chain has TRBV19 and TRBJ2-5; TRBD1 matches 9 bases. Losses at the gene ends were 3 bases for V and 4 bases for J; bases not matched to a gene: 3. CDR1 is LNHDA, CDR2 SQIVND, per germline (reference sequence). The length of the CDR3 is 14 residues. CDR3 sequence reads: CASSIVGQGETQYF. In DNA form, the CDR3 reads TGTGCCAGTAGTATTGTGGGACAGGGAGAGACCCAGTACTTC.

This sequence joins TRBV9 and TRBJ2-7; TRBD1 agrees at 7 bases. The CDR3 spans 14 residues. Germline V CDR1 and CDR2: SGDLS, YYNGEE. V dropped 0 bases and J dropped 3; count of bases not matched to a gene: 3. The CDR3 nucleotides are TGTGCCAGCAGCGTAGAACAGGGGTTCTACGAGCAGTACTTC. Amino acid sequence: CASSVEQGFYEQYF.

This chain joins TRBV7-3 and TRBJ2-7; TRBD2 agrees at 8 bases. With V trimmed by 5 bases and J by 4 bases, 13 bases remained unmatched. The CDR3 covers 16 residues. Germline V gene lookup returns CDR1 SGHTA and CDR2 FQGTGA. CDR3 protein: CASSPAGRGGQYEQYF. CDR3 nucleotides: TGTGCCAGCAGCCCTGCCGGTCGCGGGGGGCAATACGAGCAGTACTTC.

This chain's CDR3 is CASSKRDRGHRYSYEQYF. Here the CDR3 DNA reads TGTGCCAGCAGTAAACGGGACAGGGGTCATAGATACTCCTACGAGCAGTACTTC. The V gene is TRBV7-9, the J gene TRBJ2-7; 10 bases align to TRBD1. CDR1 SEHNR and CDR2 FQNEAQ come from the germline V gene (reference sequence). The CDR3 sequence is 18 residues long. V shed 6 bases, J shed 0 bases, and the junction held 14 bases outside the gene matches. The whole variable domain, filled in from reference TRBV7-9 and TRBJ2-7, reads DTGVSQNPRHKITKRGQNVTFRCDPISEHNRLYWYRQTLGQGPEFLTYFQNEAQLEKSRLLSDRFSAERPKGSFSTLEIQRTEQGDSAMYLCASSKRDRGHRYSYEQYFGPGTRLTVT.

The V and J genes are TRBV7-2 and TRBJ2-7; D possibly corresponds to TRBD1 (5 bases). V was clipped by 2 bases and J by 1 base, with 12 bases between them. The CDR3 length is 15 residues. Germline-derived CDR1 and CDR2 are SGHTA and FQGNSA. The CDR3 is CASSLSTGPSYEQYF. CDR3 in DNA: TGTGCCAGCAGCTTAAGCACAGGTCCTTCCTACGAGCAGTACTTC.

This sequence joins TRBV11-3 and TRBJ2-3; D not resolved. This CDR3 has 15 amino acids. The germline CDR1 and CDR2 sequences are SGHNT and YENEEA. V dropped 1 base and J dropped 2 bases, with 10 bases sitting between them. Here the CDR3 DNA reads TGTGCCAGCAGCTTAGGGGCGAAAGCCACAGATACGCAGTATTTT. This sequence encodes CASSLGAKATDTQYF.

This clone was seen only once. The V call is TRBV7-2, the J call TRBJ2-4; D may be TRBD1 (6 bases). V was pared by 2 bases and J by 9 bases, with 17 bases between. The germline V gene has CDR1 SGHTA and CDR2 FQGNSA. This CDR3 is built from 15 residues. CDR3 region: CASSLSSQGKGIQYF. The CDR3 DNA follows: TGTGCCAGCAGCTTATCGTCACAGGGAAAAGGCATTCAGTACTTC. Complete variable domain (other parts from reference TRBV7-2 and TRBJ2-4): GAGVSQSPSNKVTEKGKDVELRCDPISGHTALYWYRQSLGQGLEFLIYFQGNSAPDKSGLPSDRFSAERTGGSVSTLTIQRTQQEDSAVYLCASSLSSQGKGIQYFGAGTRLSVL.

The chain combines TRBV4-3 with TRBJ2-7; TRBD2 matches 10 bases. V shed 4 bases, J shed 5 bases, and the junction held 8 bases outside the gene matches. Germline CDR1 and CDR2: LGHNA and YSLEER. The CDR3 loop spans 15 amino acids. The CDR3: CASSRASGRTNEQYF. DNA of the CDR3: TGCGCCAGCAGCCGAGCTAGCGGGAGAACCAACGAGCAGTACTTC.

V is TRBV6-5 and J is TRBJ1-1, with 8 bases aligning to TRBD1. The ends lost 8 bases at V and 1 base at J; junction bases unmatched: 6. The CDR3 has 14 residues. Germline V gene lookup returns CDR1 MNHEY and CDR2 SVGAGI. The CDR3 loop reads CASCGQGRNTEAFF. The CDR3 nucleotides read TGTGCCAGCTGCGGACAGGGTCGGAACACTGAAGCTTTCTTT.

The V gene is TRBV19, the J gene TRBJ2-2; 15 nucleotides align to TRBD2. The trim removed 4 bases at V and 7 bases at J, leaving 7 bases unmatched. Germline assignment: CDR1 LNHDA and CDR2 SQIVND (reference sequence). CDR3 size: 17 residues. The CDR3 sequence: CASSKGLAGGLNGELFF. CDR3 coding DNA: TGTGCCAGTAGTAAGGGACTAGCGGGGGGACTGAACGGGGAGCTGTTTTTT.

This chain connects TRBV5-1 to TRBJ1-5; D perhaps matches TRBD1 (5 bases). Looked up from germline, CDR1 is SGHRS and CDR2 is YFSETQ. This CDR3 region has 15 residues. Trimming took off 3 bases at V and 5 bases at J, with 15 bases between the two ends. The DNA of the CDR3 is TGCGCCAGCAGCTCCTGGGGAGGGGCCGATCAGCCCCAGCATTTT. Translation gives CASSSWGGADQPQHF.

CDR3 coding DNA: TGCGCCAGCAGCTTTAGCGGAGTCCAAGAGACCCAGTACTTC. Protein: CASSFSGVQETQYF. This chain joins TRBV5-1 and TRBJ2-5; D perhaps matches TRBD2 (6 bases). CDR1 and CDR2 (germline): SGHRS, YFSETQ. This CDR3 is 14 amino acids long. V lost 2 bases, J lost 1 base, and 9 bases lay in between.

This chain joins TRBV18 and TRBJ2-7; TRBD1 matches at 8 bases. Trimming at V came to 4 bases and at J to 7 bases, leaving 9 bases not matched to a gene. The CDR3 consists of 14 residues. Germline CDR1 and CDR2: KGHSH and LQKENI. CDR3 nucleotide sequence: TGTGCCAGCTCACTCCTAGACAGGGGTGCGGAGCAGTACTTC. It encodes CASSLLDRGAEQYF.

On this clone itself: One end of the junction is discordant with germline, which a read error may explain. CDR3 DNA sequence: TGTGCCAGTAGTCCGACCGACCTCGGAGGAGGCCAGCCCATGGACTTC. Protein product: CASSPTDLGGGQPMDF. The chain has TRBV19 and TRBJ2-7; D may be TRBD2 (5 bases). Germline assignment: CDR1 LNHDA and CDR2 SQIVND (reference sequence). The CDR3 has 16 residues.